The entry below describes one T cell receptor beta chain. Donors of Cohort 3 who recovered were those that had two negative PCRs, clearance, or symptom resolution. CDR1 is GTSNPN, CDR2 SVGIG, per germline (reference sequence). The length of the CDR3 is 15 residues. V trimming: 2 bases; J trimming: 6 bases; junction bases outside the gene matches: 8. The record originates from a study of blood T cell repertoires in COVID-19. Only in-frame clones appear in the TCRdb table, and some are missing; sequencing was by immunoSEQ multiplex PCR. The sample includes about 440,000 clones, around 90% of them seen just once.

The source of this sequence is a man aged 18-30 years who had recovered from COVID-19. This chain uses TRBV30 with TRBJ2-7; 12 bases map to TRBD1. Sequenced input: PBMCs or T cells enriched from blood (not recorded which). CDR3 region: CAWSLPRDRGPEQYF. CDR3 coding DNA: TGTGCCTGGAGTCTCCCCCGGGACAGGGGGCCCGAGCAGTACTTC.